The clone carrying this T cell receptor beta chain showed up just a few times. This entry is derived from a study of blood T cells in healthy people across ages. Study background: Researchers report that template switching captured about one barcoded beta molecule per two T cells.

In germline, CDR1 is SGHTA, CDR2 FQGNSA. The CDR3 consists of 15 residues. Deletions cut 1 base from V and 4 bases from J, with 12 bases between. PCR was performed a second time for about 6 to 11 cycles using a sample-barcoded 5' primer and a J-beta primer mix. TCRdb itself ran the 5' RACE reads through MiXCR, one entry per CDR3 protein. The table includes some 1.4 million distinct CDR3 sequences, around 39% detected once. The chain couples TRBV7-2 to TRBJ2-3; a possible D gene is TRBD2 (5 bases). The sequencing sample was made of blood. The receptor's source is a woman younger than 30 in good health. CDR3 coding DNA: TGTGCCAGCAGCTTAGGGGCCGGGGTCCCAGATACGCAGTATTTT. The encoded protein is CASSLGAGVPDTQYF.